These T cell receptor beta chains were read from a single sample in a study of technical replicates of blood from a handful of donors. TCRdb's table, derived via immunoSEQ multiplex PCR, lists solely in-frame clones and lacks some. The table has approximately 77,000 clones, 85% to 95% seen once. The sequenced sample was T cells isolated from PBMCs. These receptors originate from a human donor in good health. Both conserved end residues are part of each CDR3. The order of the fields is CDR3 DNA, CDR3 protein, J gene, clone size, D gene, V gene. D genes are given only for firm matches. Not all rows give a size; the values are once, few, many and, for expanded clones, a class.

CDR3nt: TGCGCCAGCAGCCCCGTCGGGGGGACCCAAGGAACAGATACGCAGTATTTT
CDR3aa: CASSPVGGTQGTDTQYF
j_gene: TRBJ2-3
abundance: once
d_gene: TRBD2
v_gene: TRBV5-1

CDR3nt: TGTGCCAGCAGTTACTCGGCGGGAGGCGAGCAGTACTTC
CDR3aa: CASSYSAGGEQYF
j_gene: TRBJ2-7
abundance: .
d_gene: TRBD2
v_gene: TRBV6-6

CDR3nt: TGCGCCAGCACAAATAGCGGGTATACAGATACGCAGTATTTT
CDR3aa: CASTNSGYTDTQYF
j_gene: TRBJ2-3
abundance: .
d_gene: TRBD2
v_gene: TRBV5-1

CDR3nt: TGTGCCAGCAGTGACAGACAGTTCATCTATGGCTACACCTTC
CDR3aa: CASSDRQFIYGYTF
j_gene: TRBJ1-2
abundance: .
d_gene: .
v_gene: TRBV27

CDR3nt: TGTGCCTGGAGTGGGGGGGTCTATGGCTACACCTTC
CDR3aa: CAWSGGVYGYTF
j_gene: TRBJ1-2
abundance: .
d_gene: .
v_gene: TRBV30

CDR3nt: TGCAGCGTTGATAATGGTTCTAGCGGGAGCTACGAGCAGTACTTC
CDR3aa: CSVDNGSSGSYEQYF
j_gene: TRBJ2-7
abundance: .
d_gene: TRBD2
v_gene: TRBV29-1

CDR3nt: TGTGCCTGGAGCACAGGGCAGCCCCAGCATTTT
CDR3aa: CAWSTGQPQHF
j_gene: TRBJ1-5
abundance: .
d_gene: .
v_gene: TRBV30

CDR3nt: TGTGCCAGCACTACGAGTGGAAACACCATATATTTT
CDR3aa: CASTTSGNTIYF
j_gene: TRBJ1-3
abundance: .
d_gene: .
v_gene: TRBV2

CDR3nt: TGCGCCAGCAGCGAGACAGGGATATCGTACGAGCAGTACTTC
CDR3aa: CASSETGISYEQYF
j_gene: TRBJ2-7
abundance: .
d_gene: TRBD1
v_gene: TRBV4-1

CDR3nt: TGTGCCACCAGCAGAGATCCCTCTAACGAGCAGTACTTC
CDR3aa: CATSRDPSNEQYF
j_gene: TRBJ2-7
abundance: .
d_gene: .
v_gene: TRBV15

CDR3nt: TGTGCCACCAGCAGGACAGCGGGAGCTGGGGGCACAGATACGCAGTATTTT
CDR3aa: CATSRTAGAGGTDTQYF
j_gene: TRBJ2-3
abundance: .
d_gene: TRBD2
v_gene: TRBV15

CDR3nt: TGTGCCAGCAGTGAAGGGGGCGCGGTGCAGCCCCAGCATTTT
CDR3aa: CASSEGGAVQPQHF
j_gene: TRBJ1-5
abundance: .
d_gene: .
v_gene: TRBV2

CDR3nt: TGCGCCAGCAGCCGACTAGCGGGAGGGCCCAATGAGCAGTTCTTC
CDR3aa: CASSRLAGGPNEQFF
j_gene: TRBJ2-1
abundance: .
d_gene: TRBD2
v_gene: TRBV4-3

CDR3nt: TGTGCCAGCGGCTTTGGTGAGCAGTTCTTC
CDR3aa: CASGFGEQFF
j_gene: TRBJ2-1
abundance: .
d_gene: .
v_gene: TRBV28

CDR3nt: TGTGCCAGCAGCCAAGATTGGCGGGAGGCGCAGTATTTT
CDR3aa: CASSQDWREAQYF
j_gene: TRBJ2-3
abundance: .
d_gene: TRBD2
v_gene: TRBV14

CDR3nt: TGTGCCAGCAGGGACAGCTCGAGCTCCTACGAGCAGTACTTC
CDR3aa: CASRDSSSSYEQYF
j_gene: TRBJ2-7
abundance: .
d_gene: .
v_gene: TRBV28

CDR3nt: TGTGCCAGCAGTGACTCTAGCGGGAGCTACAATGAGCAGTTCTTC
CDR3aa: CASSDSSGSYNEQFF
j_gene: TRBJ2-1
abundance: .
d_gene: TRBD2
v_gene: TRBV6-4

CDR3nt: TGCGCCAGCAGCCAAGAGGACTTTACGAACACTGAAGCTTTCTTT
CDR3aa: CASSQEDFTNTEAFF
j_gene: TRBJ1-1
abundance: .
d_gene: .
v_gene: TRBV4-3

CDR3nt: TGTGCCAGCAGCTTGCGAGCACAGGGGGCGCCAGAGCAGTACTTC
CDR3aa: CASSLRAQGAPEQYF
j_gene: TRBJ2-7
abundance: .
d_gene: TRBD1
v_gene: TRBV13

CDR3nt: TGTGCCAGCAAGGGGATCAGGAACACTGAAGCTTTCTTT
CDR3aa: CASKGIRNTEAFF
j_gene: TRBJ1-1
abundance: .
d_gene: .
v_gene: TRBV6-1

CDR3nt: TGTGCTAGCAGCCCAGGCACCGGGGAGCTGTTTTTT
CDR3aa: CASSPGTGELFF
j_gene: TRBJ2-2
abundance: .
d_gene: .
v_gene: TRBV7-7

CDR3nt: TGTGCCAGCAGCTTACTAGGAGTTGCGGAGACCCAGTACTTC
CDR3aa: CASSLLGVAETQYF
j_gene: TRBJ2-5
abundance: .
d_gene: .
v_gene: TRBV7-9

CDR3nt: TGTGCCAGCAGTGAAGAGGCGGGACTGGGAGGGGAGCAGTTCTTC
CDR3aa: CASSEEAGLGGEQFF
j_gene: TRBJ2-1
abundance: .
d_gene: TRBD2
v_gene: TRBV2

CDR3nt: TGCAGCGTGGGGGGGACAGGGGTTGAAAAACTGTTTTTT
CDR3aa: CSVGGTGVEKLFF
j_gene: TRBJ1-4
abundance: .
d_gene: TRBD1
v_gene: TRBV29-1

CDR3nt: TGTGCCAGCAGCCGACTTATCGGGACAGGGAACGCTGAAGCTTTCTTT
CDR3aa: CASSRLIGTGNAEAFF
j_gene: TRBJ1-1
abundance: .
d_gene: TRBD1
v_gene: TRBV5-4

CDR3nt: TGCAGTGCCCTAGGGGTAGAAAAACTGTTTTTT
CDR3aa: CSALGVEKLFF
j_gene: TRBJ1-4
abundance: .
d_gene: .
v_gene: TRBV20-1

CDR3nt: TGTGCCAGCAGTCTCCAGACAGGGGGCTACACCTTC
CDR3aa: CASSLQTGGYTF
j_gene: TRBJ1-2
abundance: .
d_gene: TRBD1
v_gene: TRBV28

CDR3nt: TGTGCCAGCAGTGTTGACAGGGAGGCCACTGAAGCTTTCTTT
CDR3aa: CASSVDREATEAFF
j_gene: TRBJ1-1
abundance: .
d_gene: TRBD1
v_gene: TRBV28

CDR3nt: TGTGCCAGTAGTCCAATAACTAGCGGGGGCTACGAGCAGTACTTC
CDR3aa: CASSPITSGGYEQYF
j_gene: TRBJ2-7
abundance: .
d_gene: TRBD2
v_gene: TRBV19

CDR3nt: TGCGCCAGCAGCCAAGAGATTCGGGGATCCCGACTAGCCAAAAACATTCAGTACTTC
CDR3aa: CASSQEIRGSRLAKNIQYF
j_gene: TRBJ2-4
abundance: .
d_gene: .
v_gene: TRBV4-1

CDR3nt: TGTGCCAGCAGTTTAGGGACTAGCGGGACCTACGAGCAGTACTTC
CDR3aa: CASSLGTSGTYEQYF
j_gene: TRBJ2-7
abundance: .
d_gene: TRBD2
v_gene: TRBV27

CDR3nt: TGTGCCAGCAGCTTAGCGCGCGGACAAGGCGAGCAGTACTTC
CDR3aa: CASSLARGQGEQYF
j_gene: TRBJ2-7
abundance: .
d_gene: .
v_gene: TRBV7-9

CDR3nt: TGTGCCAGCAGCACTCGACTAGCGGGAGGGCAAGAGACCCAGTACTTC
CDR3aa: CASSTRLAGGQETQYF
j_gene: TRBJ2-5
abundance: .
d_gene: TRBD2
v_gene: TRBV13

CDR3nt: TGTGCCAGCAGCAACGGACAGGGGGCGGCCGGGGAGCTGTTTTTT
CDR3aa: CASSNGQGAAGELFF
j_gene: TRBJ2-2
abundance: .
d_gene: TRBD1
v_gene: TRBV7-2

CDR3nt: TGTGCCAGCAGACAGGGTTTAGGCTACACCTTC
CDR3aa: CASRQGLGYTF
j_gene: TRBJ1-2
abundance: .
d_gene: .
v_gene: TRBV9

CDR3nt: TGTGCCAGCAGTTGGACAGGAAAACAAGAGACCCAGTACTTC
CDR3aa: CASSWTGKQETQYF
j_gene: TRBJ2-5
abundance: .
d_gene: TRBD1
v_gene: TRBV27

CDR3nt: TGTGCCAGCAGCTTATCTATGGGGGGGCCGACTTCTGGAAACACCATATATTTT
CDR3aa: CASSLSMGGPTSGNTIYF
j_gene: TRBJ1-3
abundance: once
d_gene: .
v_gene: TRBV7-6

CDR3nt: TGTGCCAGCAGCTCCATTAGCGGGAGTAACGATGAGCAGTTCTTC
CDR3aa: CASSSISGSNDEQFF
j_gene: TRBJ2-1
abundance: .
d_gene: TRBD2
v_gene: TRBV13